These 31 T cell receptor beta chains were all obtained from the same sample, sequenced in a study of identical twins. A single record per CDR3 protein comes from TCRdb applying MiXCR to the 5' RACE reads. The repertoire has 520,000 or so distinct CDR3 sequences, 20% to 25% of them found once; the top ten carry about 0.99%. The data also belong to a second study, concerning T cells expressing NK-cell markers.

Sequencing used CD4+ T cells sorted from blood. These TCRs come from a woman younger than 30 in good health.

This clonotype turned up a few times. The CDR3 here is CASSRFSYEQYF. The CDR3 DNA reads as TGCGCCAGCAGTCGGTTCAGCTACGAGCAGTACTTC. This sequence joins TRBV10-1 and TRBJ2-7; D unresolved. The ends were cut back, 5 bases at V and 3 bases at J, with 8 bases in the middle. The germline gives CDR1 WNHNN, CDR2 SYGVQD (reference sequence). CDR3 length equals 12 residues.

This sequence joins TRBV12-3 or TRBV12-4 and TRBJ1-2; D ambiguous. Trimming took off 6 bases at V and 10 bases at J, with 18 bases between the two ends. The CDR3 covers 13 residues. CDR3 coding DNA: TGTGCCAGCAGCCTGGACGTTCGATTTGACTACACCTTC. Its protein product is CASSLDVRFDYTF.

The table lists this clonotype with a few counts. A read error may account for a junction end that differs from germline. DNA for the CDR3: TGTGCCTGGAGTAATGAAATAGGTCAGCTCTTC. This gives the protein CAWSNEIGQLF. This chain links TRBV30 with TRBJ2-4; D unresolved. CDR3 length equals 11 residues. The germline CDR1 and CDR2 sequences are GTSNPN and SVGIG (reference sequence).

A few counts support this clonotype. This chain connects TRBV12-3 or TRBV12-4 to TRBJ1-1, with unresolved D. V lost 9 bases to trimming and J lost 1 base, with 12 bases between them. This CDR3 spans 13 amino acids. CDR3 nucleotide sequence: TGTGCCAGTGGTAAACAGAGGAACACTGAAGCTTTCTTT. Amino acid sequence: CASGKQRNTEAFF.

CDR3 sequence reads: CASSLESGTGELFF. DNA for the CDR3: TGTGCCAGCAGCTTGGAGTCGGGGACCGGGGAGCTGTTTTTT. The chain combines TRBV5-6 with TRBJ2-2; weak D call: TRBD2 (5 bases). V lost 0 bases, J lost 5 bases, and 8 bases lay in between. CDR3 length equals 14 residues. Germline CDR1 SGHDT, CDR2 YYEEEE.

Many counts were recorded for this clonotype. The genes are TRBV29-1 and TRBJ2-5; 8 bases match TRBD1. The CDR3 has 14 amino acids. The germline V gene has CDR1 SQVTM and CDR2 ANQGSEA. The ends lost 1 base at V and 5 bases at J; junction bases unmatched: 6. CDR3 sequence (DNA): TGCAGCGTTGAAGGACAGGGGCCCAGGGAGACCCAGTACTTC. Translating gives CSVEGQGPRETQYF.

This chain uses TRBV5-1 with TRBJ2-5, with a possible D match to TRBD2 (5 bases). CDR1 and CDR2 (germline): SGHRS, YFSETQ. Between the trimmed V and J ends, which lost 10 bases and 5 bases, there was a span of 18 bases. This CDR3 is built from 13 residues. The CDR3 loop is CASQDRGMETQYF. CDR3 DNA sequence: TGCGCCTCCCAAGACCGGGGTATGGAGACCCAGTACTTC.

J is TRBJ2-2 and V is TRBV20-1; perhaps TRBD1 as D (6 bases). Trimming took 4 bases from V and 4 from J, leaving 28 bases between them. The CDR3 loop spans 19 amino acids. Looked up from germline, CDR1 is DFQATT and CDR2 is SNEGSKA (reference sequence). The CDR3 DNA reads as TGCAGTGCTACCACGACTGGGGGCCTTTTCGACAAGCGCACCGGGGAGCTGTTTTTT. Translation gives CSATTTGGLFDKRTGELFF.

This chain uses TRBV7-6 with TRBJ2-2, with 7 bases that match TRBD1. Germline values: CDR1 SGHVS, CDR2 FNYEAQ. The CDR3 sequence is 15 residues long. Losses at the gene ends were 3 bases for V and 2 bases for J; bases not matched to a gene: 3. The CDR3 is CASSLDRRNTGELFF. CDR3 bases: TGTGCCAGCAGCTTGGACAGGCGTAACACCGGGGAGCTGTTTTTT.

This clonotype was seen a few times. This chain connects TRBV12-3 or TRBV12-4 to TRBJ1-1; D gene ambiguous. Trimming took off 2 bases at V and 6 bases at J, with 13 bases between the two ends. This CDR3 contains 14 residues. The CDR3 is CASSLSPSLAEAFF. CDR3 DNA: TGTGCCAGCAGTTTATCCCCAAGTCTGGCTGAAGCTTTCTTT.

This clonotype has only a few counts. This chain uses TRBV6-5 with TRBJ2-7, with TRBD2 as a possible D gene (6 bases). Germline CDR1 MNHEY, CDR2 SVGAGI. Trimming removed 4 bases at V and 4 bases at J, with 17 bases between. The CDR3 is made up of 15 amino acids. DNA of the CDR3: TGTGCCAGCAGTTCGGCTTCGGCGGGGAGATACGAGCAGTACTTC. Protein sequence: CASSSASAGRYEQYF.

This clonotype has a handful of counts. This CDR3 reads CSASHPTDGNEQFF. CDR3 bases: TGCAGTGCTAGTCACCCCACAGATGGGAATGAGCAGTTCTTC. The gene calls are TRBV20-1 and TRBJ2-1; D unclear. Looked up from germline, CDR1 is DFQATT and CDR2 is SNEGSKA (reference sequence). This CDR3 contains 14 residues. The ends were cut back, 3 bases at V and 7 bases at J, with 16 bases in the middle.

The CDR3 spells CAVGTGVHYGYTF. The CDR3 DNA follows: TGTGCCGTCGGGACAGGGGTACACTATGGCTACACCTTC. The V gene is TRBV30, the J gene TRBJ1-2; 10 nucleotides line up with TRBD1. CDR1 is GTSNPN and CDR2 is SVGIG in the germline V gene (reference sequence). The V and J ends lost 8 bases and 3 bases, in that order; junction bases with no gene match: 6. This CDR3 contains 13 residues.

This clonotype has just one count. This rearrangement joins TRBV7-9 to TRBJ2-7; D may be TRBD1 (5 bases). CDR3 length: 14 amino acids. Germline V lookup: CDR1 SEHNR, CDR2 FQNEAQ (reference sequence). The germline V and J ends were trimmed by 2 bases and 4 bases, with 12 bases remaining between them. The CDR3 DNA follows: TGTGCCAGCAGCTTATCCCAGGGCCGATACGAGCAGTACTTC. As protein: CASSLSQGRYEQYF.

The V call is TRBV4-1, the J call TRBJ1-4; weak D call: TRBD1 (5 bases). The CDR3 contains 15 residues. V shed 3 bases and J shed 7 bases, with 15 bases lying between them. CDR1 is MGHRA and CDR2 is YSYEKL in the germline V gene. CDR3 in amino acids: CASSQGVGPPEKLFF. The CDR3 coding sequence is TGCGCCAGCAGCCAGGGCGTGGGACCTCCTGAAAAACTGTTTTTT.

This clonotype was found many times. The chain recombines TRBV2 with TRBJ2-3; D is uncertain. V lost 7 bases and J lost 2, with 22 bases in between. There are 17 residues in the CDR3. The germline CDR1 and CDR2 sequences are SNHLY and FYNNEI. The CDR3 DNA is TGTGCCAGCACCCTCATAGGACCGACGATGAACACAGATACGCAGTATTTT. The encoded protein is CASTLIGPTMNTDTQYF.

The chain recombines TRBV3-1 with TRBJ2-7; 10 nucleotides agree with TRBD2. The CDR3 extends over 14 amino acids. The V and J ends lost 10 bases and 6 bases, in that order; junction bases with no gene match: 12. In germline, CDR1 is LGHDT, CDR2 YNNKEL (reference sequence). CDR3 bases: TGTGCCACCAGAAGATCTAGCGGGAGACGCGAGCAGTACTTC. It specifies CATRRSSGRREQYF.

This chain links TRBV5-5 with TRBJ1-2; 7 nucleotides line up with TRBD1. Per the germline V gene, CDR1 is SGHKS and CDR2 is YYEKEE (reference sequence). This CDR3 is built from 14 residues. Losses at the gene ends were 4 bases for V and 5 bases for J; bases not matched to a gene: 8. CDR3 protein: CASSVTGDLYGYTF. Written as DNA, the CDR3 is TGTGCCAGCAGCGTTACAGGGGACTTGTATGGCTACACCTTC.

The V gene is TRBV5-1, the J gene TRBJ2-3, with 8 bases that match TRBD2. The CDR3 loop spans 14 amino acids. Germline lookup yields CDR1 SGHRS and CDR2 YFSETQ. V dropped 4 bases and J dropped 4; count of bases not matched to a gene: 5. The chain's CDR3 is CASSPGGPPDTQYF. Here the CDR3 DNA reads TGCGCCAGCAGCCCGGGGGGGCCCCCAGATACGCAGTATTTT. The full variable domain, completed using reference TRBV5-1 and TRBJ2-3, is KAGVTQTPRYLIKTRGQQVTLSCSPISGHRSVSWYQQTPGQGLQFLFEYFSETQRNKGNFPGRFSGRQFSNSRSEMNVSTLELGDSALYLCASSPGGPPDTQYFGPGTRLTVL.

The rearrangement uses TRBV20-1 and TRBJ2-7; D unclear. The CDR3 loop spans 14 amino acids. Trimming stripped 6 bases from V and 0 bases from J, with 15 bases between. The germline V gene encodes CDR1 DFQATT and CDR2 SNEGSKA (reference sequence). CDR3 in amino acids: CSASPPEDSYEQYF. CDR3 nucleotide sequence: TGCAGTGCCAGCCCCCCCGAGGACTCCTACGAGCAGTACTTC.

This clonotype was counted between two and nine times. This CDR3 reads CSVNRGRWDEQYF. CDR3 sequence (DNA): TGCAGCGTCAACAGGGGGCGCTGGGACGAGCAGTACTTC. The chain has TRBV29-1 and TRBJ2-7, with TRBD1 matching over 9 bases. Unmatched junction bases numbered 8, after V lost 6 bases and J lost 5 bases. CDR3 length equals 13 residues. The germline gives CDR1 SQVTM, CDR2 ANQGSEA.

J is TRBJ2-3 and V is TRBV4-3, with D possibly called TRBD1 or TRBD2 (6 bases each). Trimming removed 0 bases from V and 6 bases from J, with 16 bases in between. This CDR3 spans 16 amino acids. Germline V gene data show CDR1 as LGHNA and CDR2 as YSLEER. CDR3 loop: CASSQETGRRLDTQYF. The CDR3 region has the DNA TGCGCCAGCAGCCAAGAAACAGGGAGGCGTTTGGATACGCAGTATTTT.

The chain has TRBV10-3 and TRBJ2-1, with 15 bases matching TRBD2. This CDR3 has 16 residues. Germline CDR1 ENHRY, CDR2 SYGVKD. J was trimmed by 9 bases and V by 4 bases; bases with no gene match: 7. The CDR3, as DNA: TGTGCCATCAGTGCGACGGGACTAGCGGGAGGATCTGAGCAGTTCTTC. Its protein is CAISATGLAGGSEQFF.

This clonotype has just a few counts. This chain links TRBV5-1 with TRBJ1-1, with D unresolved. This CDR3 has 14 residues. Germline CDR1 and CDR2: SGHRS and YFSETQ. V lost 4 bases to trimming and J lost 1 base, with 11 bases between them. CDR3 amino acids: CASSSQAENTEAFF. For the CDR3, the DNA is TGCGCCAGCAGCAGCCAGGCTGAGAACACTGAAGCTTTCTTT.

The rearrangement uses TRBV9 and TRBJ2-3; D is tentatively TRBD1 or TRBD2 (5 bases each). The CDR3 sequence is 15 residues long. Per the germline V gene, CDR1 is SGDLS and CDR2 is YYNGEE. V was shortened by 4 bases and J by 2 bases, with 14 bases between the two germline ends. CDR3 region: CASSQGSTTTDTQYF. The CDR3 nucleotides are TGTGCCAGCAGCCAGGGATCGACTACCACAGATACGCAGTATTTT.

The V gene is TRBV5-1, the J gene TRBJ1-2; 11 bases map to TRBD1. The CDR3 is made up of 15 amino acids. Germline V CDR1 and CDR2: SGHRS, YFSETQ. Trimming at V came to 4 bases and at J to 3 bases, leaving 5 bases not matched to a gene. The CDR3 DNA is TGCGCCAGCAGCCGCGGGACAGGGGGAGACTATGGCTACACCTTC. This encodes CASSRGTGGDYGYTF.

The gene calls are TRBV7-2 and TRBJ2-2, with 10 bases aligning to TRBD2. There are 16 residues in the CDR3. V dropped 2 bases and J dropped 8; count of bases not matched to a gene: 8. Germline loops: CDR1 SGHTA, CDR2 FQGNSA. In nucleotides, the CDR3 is TGTGCCAGCAGCTTATTTCCTAGCGGGAGCAGGGGGGAGCTGTTTTTT. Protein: CASSLFPSGSRGELFF.

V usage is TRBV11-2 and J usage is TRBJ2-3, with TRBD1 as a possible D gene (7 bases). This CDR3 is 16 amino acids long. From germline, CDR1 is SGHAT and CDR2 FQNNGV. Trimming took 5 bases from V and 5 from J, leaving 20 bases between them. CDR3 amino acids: CASSPRRGQYVDTQYF. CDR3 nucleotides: TGTGCCAGCAGCCCTAGGCGGGGACAGTACGTAGATACGCAGTATTTT.

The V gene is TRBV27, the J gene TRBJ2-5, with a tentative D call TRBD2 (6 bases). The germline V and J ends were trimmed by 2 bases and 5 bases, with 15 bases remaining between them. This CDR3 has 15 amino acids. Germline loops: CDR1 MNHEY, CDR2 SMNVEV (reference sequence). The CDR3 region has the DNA TGTGCCAGCAGTTTAGCCTCGGCGGGGACGGAGACCCAGTACTTC. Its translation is CASSLASAGTETQYF.

Written as DNA, the CDR3 is TGTGCCAGCAGCTTGGGTTCCAGTGAGCAGTTCTTC. It codes for CASSLGSSEQFF. V usage is TRBV5-5 and J usage is TRBJ2-1; D is unresolved. With 0 bases removed from V and 9 bases from J, the gap between germline ends came to 7 bases. The CDR3 runs to 12 residues. The germline V gene encodes CDR1 SGHKS and CDR2 YYEKEE (reference sequence).

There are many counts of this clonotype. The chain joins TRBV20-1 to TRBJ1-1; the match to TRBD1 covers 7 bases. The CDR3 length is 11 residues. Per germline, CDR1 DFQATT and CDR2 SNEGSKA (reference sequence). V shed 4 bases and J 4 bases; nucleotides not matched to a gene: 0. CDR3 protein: CSATGGTEAFF. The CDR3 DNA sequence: TGCAGTGCTACAGGGGGCACTGAAGCTTTCTTT.